Below, 8 T cell receptor beta chains from the same sample are listed, as sequenced in a study of cytomegalovirus exposure and HLA in healthy donors. PCR employed 60 Vbeta and 13 Jbeta primers. The protocol was immunoSEQ multiplex PCR, while the TCRdb copy is restricted to in-frame clones and leaves out a portion. The sample carries 95,000 to 150,000 clones, about 80% recorded once. The sequenced sample was PBMCs. These receptors were collected from a female donor in good health and CMV-seropositive.

The sample holds a few counts of this clone. V is TRBV19 and J is TRBJ2-7, with 7 positions matching TRBD1. From germline, CDR1 is LNHDA and CDR2 SQIVND (reference sequence). This CDR3 spans 13 amino acids. The V segment lost 3 bases and the J segment 2 bases; nucleotides outside the gene matches: 1. The CDR3 DNA follows: TGTGCCAGTAGTATGACAGGGACCTACGAGCAGTACTTC. Amino acids: CASSMTGTYEQYF.

The chain is built from TRBV4-3 and TRBJ2-7; tentative D call: TRBD1 (5 bases). The CDR3 consists of 17 residues. V was trimmed by 5 bases and J by 0 bases, leaving 20 bases between them. Germline V CDR1 and CDR2: LGHNA, YSLEER. The CDR3 is CASSLGPPNQASYEQYF. The DNA of the CDR3 is TGCGCCAGCAGCTTGGGGCCTCCCAACCAAGCCTCCTACGAGCAGTACTTC.

The V and J genes are TRBV5-4 and TRBJ1-3; no definite D call. The CDR3 consists of 15 residues. Germline V gives CDR1 SGHNT, CDR2 YYREEE (reference sequence). Between the trimmed V and J ends, which lost 0 bases and 4 bases, there was a span of 11 bases. As DNA, the CDR3 is TGTGCCAGCAGCTTGGATCCGGGTAACGGAAACACCATATATTTT. Protein: CASSLDPGNGNTIYF. Variable domain in full (rest from reference TRBV5-4 and TRBJ1-3): ETGVTQSPTHLIKTRGQQVTLRCSSQSGHNTVSWYQQALGQGPQFIFQYYREEENGRGNFPPRFSGLQFPNYSSELNVNALELDDSALYLCASSLDPGNGNTIYFGEGSWLTVV.

CDR3 sequence reads: CASSSTSGAIYF. DNA of the CDR3: TGTGCCAGCAGCTCGACTAGCGGGGCCATCTACTTC. The genes are TRBV7-6 and TRBJ2-7; TRBD2 aligns across 11 bases. Germline trimming cut 4 bases from V and 13 bases from J; bases unmatched to any gene: 6. This CDR3 spans 12 amino acids. CDR1 and CDR2 from the germline V gene are SGHVS and FNYEAQ.

The chain links TRBV6-6 to TRBJ2-2, with D possibly matching TRBD2 (6 bases). Germline V CDR1 and CDR2: MNHNY, SVGAGI (reference sequence). Trimming shortened V by 4 bases and J by 4 bases, and 13 bases separated the two germline ends. The CDR3 covers 15 residues. Here the CDR3 reads CASSFLGGGTGELFF. Written as DNA, the CDR3 is TGTGCCAGCAGTTTCTTGGGGGGAGGCACCGGGGAGCTGTTTTTT.

The chain uses TRBV19 and TRBJ1-1; 9 nucleotides agree with TRBD1. The CDR3 loop spans 16 amino acids. With 8 bases clipped from V and 4 bases from J, the junction kept 14 bases outside the gene matches. CDR1 is LNHDA and CDR2 is SQIVND in the germline V gene (reference sequence). The CDR3 loop is CASLPRGDRVLTEAFF. The DNA of the CDR3 is TGTGCCAGTTTACCTCGGGGGGACAGGGTGCTCACTGAAGCTTTCTTT.

CDR3 in DNA: TGTGCCAGCAGCTCCCAGGGAGCGGGGAGCTCCTACGAGCAGTACTTC. This encodes CASSSQGAGSSYEQYF. The chain uses TRBV7-2 and TRBJ2-7; 7 nucleotides match TRBD2. The V gene end was trimmed by 4 bases and the J gene end by 0 bases; junction bases not matched to a gene: 9. This CDR3 spans 16 amino acids. The germline V gene encodes CDR1 SGHTA and CDR2 FQGNSA.

V and J are TRBV5-4 and TRBJ2-1; D possibly corresponds to TRBD1 (6 bases). V was cut by 1 base and J by 11 bases, with 13 bases left in between. This CDR3 spans 13 amino acids. CDR1 is SGHNT, CDR2 YYREEE, per germline (reference sequence). CDR3 region: CASSLTFRGQQFF. CDR3 in DNA: TGTGCCAGCAGCTTGACGTTCAGGGGTCAGCAGTTCTTC.